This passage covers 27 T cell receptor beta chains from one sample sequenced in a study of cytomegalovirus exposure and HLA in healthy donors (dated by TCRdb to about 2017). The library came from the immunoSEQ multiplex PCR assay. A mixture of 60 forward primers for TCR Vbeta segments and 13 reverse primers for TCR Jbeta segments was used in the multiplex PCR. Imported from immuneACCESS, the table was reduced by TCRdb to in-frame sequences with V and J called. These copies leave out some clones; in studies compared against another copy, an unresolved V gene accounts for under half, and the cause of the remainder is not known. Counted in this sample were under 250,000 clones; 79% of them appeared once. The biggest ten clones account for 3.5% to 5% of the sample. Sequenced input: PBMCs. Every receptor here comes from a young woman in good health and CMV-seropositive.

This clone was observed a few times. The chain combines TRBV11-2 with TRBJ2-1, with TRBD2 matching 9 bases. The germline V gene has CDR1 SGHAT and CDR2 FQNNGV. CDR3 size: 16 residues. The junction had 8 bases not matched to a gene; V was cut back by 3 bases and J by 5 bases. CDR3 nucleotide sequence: TGTGCCAGCAGCTTCTTCGGGACTAGCAACCACAATGAGCAGTTCTTC. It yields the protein CASSFFGTSNHNEQFF.

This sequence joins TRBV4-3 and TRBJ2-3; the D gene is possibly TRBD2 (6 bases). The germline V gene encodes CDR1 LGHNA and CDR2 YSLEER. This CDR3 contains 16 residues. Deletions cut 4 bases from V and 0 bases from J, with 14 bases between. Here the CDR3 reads CASSLLAELSTDTQYF. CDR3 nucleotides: TGCGCCAGCAGCCTCTTAGCGGAGCTTAGCACAGATACGCAGTATTTT.

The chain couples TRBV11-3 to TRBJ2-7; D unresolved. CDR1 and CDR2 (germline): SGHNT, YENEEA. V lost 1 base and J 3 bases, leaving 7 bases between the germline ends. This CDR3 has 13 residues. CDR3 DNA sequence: TGTGCCAGCAGCTTAGTCGGGTTCTACGAGCAGTACTTC. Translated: CASSLVGFYEQYF.

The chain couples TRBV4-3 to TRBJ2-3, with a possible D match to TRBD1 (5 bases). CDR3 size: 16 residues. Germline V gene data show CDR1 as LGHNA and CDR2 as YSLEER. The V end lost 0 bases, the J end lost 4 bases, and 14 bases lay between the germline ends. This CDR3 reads CASSQDRQGGADTQYF. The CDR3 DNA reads TGCGCCAGCAGCCAAGATCGTCAGGGTGGGGCAGATACGCAGTATTTT.

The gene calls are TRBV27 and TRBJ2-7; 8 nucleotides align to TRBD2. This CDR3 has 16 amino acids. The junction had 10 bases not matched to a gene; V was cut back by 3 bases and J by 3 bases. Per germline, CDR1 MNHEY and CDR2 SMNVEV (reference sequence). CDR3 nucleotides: TGTGCCAGCAGTTTCTTTCAGGGTCTAGCGGGCTACGAGCAGTACTTC. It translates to CASSFFQGLAGYEQYF.

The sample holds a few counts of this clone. CDR3 bases: TGTGCCAGCAGTTTAGGGGAAGGAGGGGTCTATGGCTACACCTTC. Translating it yields CASSLGEGGVYGYTF. The rearrangement uses TRBV27 and TRBJ1-2; TRBD1 is a possible D gene (5 bases). Germline V gene sequence: CDR1 MNHEY, CDR2 SMNVEV (reference sequence). CDR3 size: 15 residues. V was shortened by 2 bases and J by 4 bases, with 14 bases between the two germline ends.

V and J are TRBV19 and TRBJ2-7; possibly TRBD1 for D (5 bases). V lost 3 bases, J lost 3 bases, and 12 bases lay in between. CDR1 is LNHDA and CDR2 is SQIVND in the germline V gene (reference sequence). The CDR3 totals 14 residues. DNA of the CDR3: TGTGCCAGTAGTATTGTAGGGGCTGGCTACGAGCAGTACTTC. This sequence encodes CASSIVGAGYEQYF.

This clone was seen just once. CDR3 amino acids: CSASMATEAFF. The DNA for the CDR3 is TGCAGTGCTAGTATGGCCACTGAAGCTTTCTTT. The rearrangement uses TRBV20-1 and TRBJ1-1; D is uncertain. From germline, CDR1 is DFQATT and CDR2 SNEGSKA (reference sequence). The CDR3 runs 11 residues. V was trimmed by 3 bases and J by 4 bases, leaving 6 bases between them.

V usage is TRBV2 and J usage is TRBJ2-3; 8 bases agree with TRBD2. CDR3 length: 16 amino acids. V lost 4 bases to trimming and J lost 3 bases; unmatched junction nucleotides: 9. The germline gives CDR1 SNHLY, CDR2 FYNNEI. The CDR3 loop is CASSGRWRGVTDTQYF. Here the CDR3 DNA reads TGTGCCAGCAGTGGCCGTTGGCGGGGGGTTACAGATACGCAGTATTTT. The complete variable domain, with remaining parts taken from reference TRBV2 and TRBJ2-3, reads EPEVTQTPSHQVTQMGQEVILRCVPISNHLYFYWYRQILGQKVEFLVSFYNNEISEKSEIFDDQFSVERPDGSNFTLKIRSTKLEDSAMYFCASSGRWRGVTDTQYFGPGTRLTVL.

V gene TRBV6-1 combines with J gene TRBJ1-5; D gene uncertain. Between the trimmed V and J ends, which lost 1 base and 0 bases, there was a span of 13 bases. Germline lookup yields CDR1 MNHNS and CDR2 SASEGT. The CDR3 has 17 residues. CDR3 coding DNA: TGTGCCAGCAGTGAAGTACTTGGAGGAGTTAGCAATCAGCCCCAGCATTTT. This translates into CASSEVLGGVSNQPQHF.

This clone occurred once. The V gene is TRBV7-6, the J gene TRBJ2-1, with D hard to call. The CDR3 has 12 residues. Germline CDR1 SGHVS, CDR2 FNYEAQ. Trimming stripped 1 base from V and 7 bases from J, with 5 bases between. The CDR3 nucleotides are TGTGCCAGCAGCTTAGGAGCTAATGAGCAGTTCTTC. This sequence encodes CASSLGANEQFF. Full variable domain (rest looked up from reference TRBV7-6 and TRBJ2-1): GAGVSQSPRYKVTKRGQDVALRCDPISGHVSLYWYRQALGQGPEFLTYFNYEAQQDKSGLPNDRFSAERPEGSISTLTIQRTEQRDSAMYRCASSLGANEQFFGPGTRLTVL.

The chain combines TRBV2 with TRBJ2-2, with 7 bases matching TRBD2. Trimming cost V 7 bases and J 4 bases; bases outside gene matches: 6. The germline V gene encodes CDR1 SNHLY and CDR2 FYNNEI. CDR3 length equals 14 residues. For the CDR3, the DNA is TGTGCCAGCATGGGGCGGGAGAGCACCGGGGAGCTGTTTTTT. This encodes CASMGRESTGELFF.

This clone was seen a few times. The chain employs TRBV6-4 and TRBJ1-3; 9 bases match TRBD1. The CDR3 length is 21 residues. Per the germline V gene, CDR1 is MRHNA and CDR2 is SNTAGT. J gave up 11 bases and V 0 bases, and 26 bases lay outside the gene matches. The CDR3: CASSDSNAGTGYMRWGFPIYF. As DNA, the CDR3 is TGTGCCAGCAGTGACTCAAACGCGGGGACAGGGTATATGAGGTGGGGTTTCCCCATATATTTT.

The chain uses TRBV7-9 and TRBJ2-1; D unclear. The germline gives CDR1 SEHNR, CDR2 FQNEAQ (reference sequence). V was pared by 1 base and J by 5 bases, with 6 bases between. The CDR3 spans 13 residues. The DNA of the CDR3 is TGTGCCAGCAGCTTAGTGGGCCACAATGAGCAGTTCTTC. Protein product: CASSLVGHNEQFF. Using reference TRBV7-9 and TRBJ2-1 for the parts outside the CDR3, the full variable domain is DTGVSQNPRHKITKRGQNVTFRCDPISEHNRLYWYRQTLGQGPEFLTYFQNEAQLEKSRLLSDRFSAERPKGSFSTLEIQRTEQGDSAMYLCASSLVGHNEQFFGPGTRLTVL.

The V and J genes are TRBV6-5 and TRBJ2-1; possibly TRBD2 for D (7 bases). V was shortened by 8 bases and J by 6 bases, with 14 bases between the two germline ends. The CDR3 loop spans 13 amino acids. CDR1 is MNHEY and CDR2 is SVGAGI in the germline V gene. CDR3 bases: TGTGCCAGCGGTAGGGGGGGCCCCAATGAGCAGTTCTTC. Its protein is CASGRGGPNEQFF.

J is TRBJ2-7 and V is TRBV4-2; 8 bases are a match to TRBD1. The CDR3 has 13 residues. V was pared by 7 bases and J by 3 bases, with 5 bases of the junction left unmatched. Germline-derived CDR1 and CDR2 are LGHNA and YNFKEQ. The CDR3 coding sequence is TGTGCCAGCACGACTGGACAGGGCTACGAGCAGTACTTC. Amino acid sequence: CASTTGQGYEQYF.

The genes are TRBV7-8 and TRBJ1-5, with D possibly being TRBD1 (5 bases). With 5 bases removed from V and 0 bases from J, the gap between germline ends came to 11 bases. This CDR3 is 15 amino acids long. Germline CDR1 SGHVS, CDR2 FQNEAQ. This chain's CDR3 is CASSLSGYSNQPQHF. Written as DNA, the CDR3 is TGTGCCAGCAGCCTTTCAGGGTATAGCAATCAGCCCCAGCATTTT.

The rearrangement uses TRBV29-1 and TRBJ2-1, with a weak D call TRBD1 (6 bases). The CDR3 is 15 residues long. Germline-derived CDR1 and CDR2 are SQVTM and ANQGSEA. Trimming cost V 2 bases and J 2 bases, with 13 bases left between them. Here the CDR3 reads CSVELGDTAYNEQFF. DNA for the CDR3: TGCAGCGTTGAATTGGGGGACACTGCCTACAATGAGCAGTTCTTC.

CDR3 sequence: CASSPGTSGFNEQFF. The CDR3 coding sequence is TGTGCCAGCAGCCCCGGGACTAGCGGATTCAATGAGCAGTTCTTC. The chain uses TRBV5-4 and TRBJ2-1, with TRBD2 identical over 11 bases. Germline V gene sequence: CDR1 SGHNT, CDR2 YYREEE (reference sequence). V was pared by 4 bases and J by 6 bases, with 6 bases of the junction left unmatched. The CDR3 consists of 15 residues.

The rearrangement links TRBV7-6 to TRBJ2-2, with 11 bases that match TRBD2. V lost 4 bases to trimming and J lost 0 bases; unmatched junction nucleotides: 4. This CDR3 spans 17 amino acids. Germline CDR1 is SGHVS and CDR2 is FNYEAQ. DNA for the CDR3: TGTGCCAGCAGCTCCCGTAGCGGGAGGGCGAACACCGGGGAGCTGTTTTTT. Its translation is CASSSRSGRANTGELFF.

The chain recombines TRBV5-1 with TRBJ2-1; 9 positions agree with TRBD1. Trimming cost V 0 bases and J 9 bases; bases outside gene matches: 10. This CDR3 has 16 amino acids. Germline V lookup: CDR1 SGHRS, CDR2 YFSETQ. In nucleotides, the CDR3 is TGCGCCAGCAGCTTGGGGGGGACAGGGTCCGCGGGTGAGCAGTTCTTC. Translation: CASSLGGTGSAGEQFF.

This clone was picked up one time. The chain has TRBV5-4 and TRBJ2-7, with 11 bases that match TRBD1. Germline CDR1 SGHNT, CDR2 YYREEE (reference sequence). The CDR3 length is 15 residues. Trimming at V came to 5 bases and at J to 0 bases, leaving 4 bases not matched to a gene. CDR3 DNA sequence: TGTGCCAGCAGTTTAGGACAGGGGGCCTCCTACGAGCAGTACTTC. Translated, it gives CASSLGQGASYEQYF.

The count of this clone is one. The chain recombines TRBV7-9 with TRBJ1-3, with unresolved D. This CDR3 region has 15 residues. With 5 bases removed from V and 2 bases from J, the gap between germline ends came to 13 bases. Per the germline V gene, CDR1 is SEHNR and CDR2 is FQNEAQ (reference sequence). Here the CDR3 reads CASSPGGSPGNTIYF. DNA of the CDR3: TGTGCCAGCAGCCCGGGAGGATCTCCTGGAAACACCATATATTTT.

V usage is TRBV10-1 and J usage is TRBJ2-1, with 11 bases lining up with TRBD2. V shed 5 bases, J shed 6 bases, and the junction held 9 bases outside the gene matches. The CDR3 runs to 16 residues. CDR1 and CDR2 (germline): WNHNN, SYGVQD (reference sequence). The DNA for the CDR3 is TGCGCCAGCAGTAGGCAACTAGCGGGGGCAACCAATGAGCAGTTCTTC. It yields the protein CASSRQLAGATNEQFF.

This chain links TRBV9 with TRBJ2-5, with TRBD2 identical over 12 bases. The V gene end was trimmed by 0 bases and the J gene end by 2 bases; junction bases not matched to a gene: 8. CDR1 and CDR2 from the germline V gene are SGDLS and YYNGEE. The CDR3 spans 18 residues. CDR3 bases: TGTGCCAGCAGCGTAGGGGCCGGGACTAGCGGGCCACAAGAGACCCAGTACTTC. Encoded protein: CASSVGAGTSGPQETQYF.

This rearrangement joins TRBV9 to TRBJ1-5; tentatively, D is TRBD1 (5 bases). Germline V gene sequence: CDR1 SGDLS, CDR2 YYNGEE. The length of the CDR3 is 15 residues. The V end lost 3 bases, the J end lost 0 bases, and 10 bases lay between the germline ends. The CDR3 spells CASSASGGSNQPQHF. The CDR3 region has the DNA TGTGCCAGCAGCGCCTCGGGGGGTAGCAATCAGCCCCAGCATTTT.

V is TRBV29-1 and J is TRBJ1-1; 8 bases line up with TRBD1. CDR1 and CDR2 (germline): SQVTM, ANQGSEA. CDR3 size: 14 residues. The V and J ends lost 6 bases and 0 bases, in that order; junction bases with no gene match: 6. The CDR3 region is CSVDSGQVNTEAFF. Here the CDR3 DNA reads TGCAGCGTCGACTCGGGACAGGTGAACACTGAAGCTTTCTTT.